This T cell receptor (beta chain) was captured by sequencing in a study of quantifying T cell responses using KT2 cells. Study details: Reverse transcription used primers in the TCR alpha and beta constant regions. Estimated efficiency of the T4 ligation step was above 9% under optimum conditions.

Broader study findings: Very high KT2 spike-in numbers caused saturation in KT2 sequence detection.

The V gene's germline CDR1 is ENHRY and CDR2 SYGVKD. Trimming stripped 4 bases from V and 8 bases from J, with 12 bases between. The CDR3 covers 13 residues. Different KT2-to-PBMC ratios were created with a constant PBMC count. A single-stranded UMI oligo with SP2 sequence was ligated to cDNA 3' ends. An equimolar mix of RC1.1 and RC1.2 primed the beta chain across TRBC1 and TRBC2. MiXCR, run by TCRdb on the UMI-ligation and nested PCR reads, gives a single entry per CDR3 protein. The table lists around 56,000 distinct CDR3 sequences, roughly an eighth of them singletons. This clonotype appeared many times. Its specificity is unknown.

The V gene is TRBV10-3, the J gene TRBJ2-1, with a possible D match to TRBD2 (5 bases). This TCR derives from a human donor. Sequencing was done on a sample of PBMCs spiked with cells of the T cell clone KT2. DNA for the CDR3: TGTGCCATCAGTGGGGCTAGCATCGATGAGCAGTTCTTC. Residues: CAISGASIDEQFF.